This T cell receptor (beta chain) comes out of a study of OX40 agonist ivuxolimab in advanced cancers. Using immunoSEQ multiplex PCR, the repertoire was profiled, and TCRdb retains in-frame clones only, with some absent. The sample records about 94,000 clones, around nine tenths being singletons. The CDR3 runs 13 residues. V lost 2 bases and J lost 9, with 8 bases in between. Germline assignment: CDR1 MNHEY and CDR2 SVGAGI. The chain is built from TRBV6-5 and TRBJ1-6, with D perhaps matching TRBD1 (5 bases). The sequences come from CD4+ or CD8+ T cells sorted from blood, collected in a trial of the OX40 agonist ivuxolimab. The clonotype was recovered from an adult with an advanced solid tumor such as melanoma, head and neck, liver or kidney cancer. In DNA, the CDR3 is TGTGCCAGCAGTTACAGGGGTAGTTCACCCCTCCACTTT. Its translation: CASSYRGSSPLHF.